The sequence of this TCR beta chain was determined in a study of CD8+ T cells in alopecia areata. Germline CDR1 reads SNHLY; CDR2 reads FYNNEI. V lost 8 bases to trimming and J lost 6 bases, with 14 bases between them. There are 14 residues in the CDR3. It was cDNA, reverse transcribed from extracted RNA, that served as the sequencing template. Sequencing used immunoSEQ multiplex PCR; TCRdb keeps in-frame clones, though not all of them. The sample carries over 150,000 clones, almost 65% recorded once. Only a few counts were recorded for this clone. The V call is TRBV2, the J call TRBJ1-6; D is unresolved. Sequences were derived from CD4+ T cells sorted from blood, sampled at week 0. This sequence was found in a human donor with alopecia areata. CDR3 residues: CASRRELVNSPLHF. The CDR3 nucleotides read TGTGCCAGCCGAAGGGAGCTCGTTAATTCACCCCTCCACTTT.